One sample yielded the 21 T cell receptor beta chains listed below, sequenced in a study of blood T cell repertoires in COVID-19. This table comes from immunoSEQ multiplex PCR, and its TCRdb copy is limited to in-frame clones, with some not included. Here the sample spans about 390,000 clones, around nine tenths being singletons. The sequencing sample was made of PBMCs or T cells enriched from blood (not recorded which). The receptors derive from a woman in her forties or fifties who had recovered from COVID-19.

CDR3 DNA sequence: TGTGCCAGCAGTACCAGGGTGAGCACTGAAGCTTTCTTT. Translation: CASSTRVSTEAFF. The rearrangement links TRBV12-3 or TRBV12-4 to TRBJ1-1; D is perhaps TRBD1 (5 bases). V was trimmed by 5 bases and J by 4 bases, leaving 11 bases between them. CDR3 length equals 13 residues.

The CDR3 is CASTDPGNSPLHF. DNA for the CDR3: TGTGCCAGCACCGACCCGGGTAATTCACCCCTCCACTTT. This chain uses TRBV6-5 with TRBJ1-6; D uncertain. The CDR3 consists of 13 residues. From germline, CDR1 is MNHEY and CDR2 SVGAGI. Trimming pared 7 bases from V and 6 bases from J, leaving 10 bases between.

This clone was counted once. The chain is built from TRBV29-1 and TRBJ2-2; TRBD1 might be the D (6 bases). Trimming shortened V by 7 bases and J by 8 bases, and 14 bases separated the two germline ends. The CDR3 has 12 residues. The V gene's germline CDR1 is SQVTM and CDR2 ANQGSEA. CDR3 coding DNA: TGCAGCGGCACAGGGCCTTTTGGGGAGCTGTTTTTT. Translating it yields CSGTGPFGELFF.

This clone was seen a handful of times. The chain links TRBV2 to TRBJ1-2; possibly TRBD1 for D (6 bases). The CDR3 extends over 14 amino acids. Germline CDR1 is SNHLY and CDR2 is FYNNEI. With 4 bases removed from V and 6 bases from J, the gap between germline ends came to 15 bases. For the CDR3, the DNA is TGTGCCAGCAGTGTCGAAACAGGGTATCATGGCTACACCTTC. Its protein is CASSVETGYHGYTF.

The V gene is TRBV11-2, the J gene TRBJ2-7; D gene uncertain. This CDR3 has 15 residues. Germline V lookup: CDR1 SGHAT, CDR2 FQNNGV. V dropped 5 bases and J dropped 0 bases, with 14 bases sitting between them. Here the CDR3 reads CASSMTFRYSYEQYF. In nucleotides, the CDR3 is TGTGCCAGCAGCATGACTTTCAGATACTCCTACGAGCAGTACTTC.

V and J are TRBV18 and TRBJ2-7; tentative D call: TRBD2 (5 bases). This CDR3 has 13 amino acids. Trimming stripped 6 bases from V and 2 bases from J, with 11 bases between. The germline CDR1 and CDR2 sequences are KGHSH and LQKENI. Here the CDR3 DNA reads TGTGCCAGCTCCGGGGATGTTACCTACGAGCAGTACTTC. It yields the protein CASSGDVTYEQYF.

V usage is TRBV30 and J usage is TRBJ1-2; weak D call: TRBD1 (6 bases). The V end lost 2 bases, the J end lost 7 bases, and 20 bases lay between the germline ends. CDR1 and CDR2 (germline): GTSNPN, SVGIG (reference sequence). There are 15 residues in the CDR3. The CDR3 loop reads CAWSPLGGRLGGYTF. Written as DNA, the CDR3 is TGTGCCTGGAGTCCCCTGGGGGGGCGCCTCGGTGGCTACACCTTC.

The chain employs TRBV5-6 and TRBJ1-4; D unresolved. CDR1 and CDR2 from the germline V gene are SGHDT and YYEEEE. The germline V and J ends were trimmed by 3 bases and 3 bases, with 15 bases remaining between them. The CDR3 length is 16 residues. As DNA, the CDR3 is TGTGCCAGCAGCTCAAGGTCTAAGGGAGCTAATGAAAAACTGTTTTTT. The encoded protein is CASSSRSKGANEKLFF. The full variable domain, rest sourced from reference TRBV5-6 and TRBJ1-4, is DAGVTQSPTHLIKTRGQQVTLRCSPKSGHDTVSWYQQALGQGPQFIFQYYEEEERQRGNFPDRFSGHQFPNYSSELNVNALLLGDSALYLCASSSRSKGANEKLFFGSGTQLSVL.

A remark on this clone: Distinct nucleotide sequences in the sample also encode this CDR3. V usage is TRBV7-9 and J usage is TRBJ1-1, with a tentative D call TRBD1 (6 bases). The V end was cut by 3 bases, the J end by 6 bases, with 8 bases between. Germline V gene lookup returns CDR1 SEHNR and CDR2 FQNEAQ (reference sequence). The CDR3 is 12 residues long. The CDR3 loop is CASSFGGAEAFF. CDR3 coding DNA: TGTGCCAGCAGCTTTGGGGGCGCTGAAGCTTTCTTT.

This chain uses TRBV29-1 with TRBJ2-2; 9 bases align to TRBD1. This CDR3 has 13 amino acids. Germline CDR1 and CDR2: SQVTM and ANQGSEA. Trimming removed 4 bases from V and 4 bases from J; junction bases left unmatched: 1. The CDR3 sequence is CSVGTGVTGELFF. The CDR3 nucleotides read TGCAGCGTTGGGACAGGGGTCACCGGGGAGCTGTTTTTT.

The chain employs TRBV2 and TRBJ2-2; D is perhaps TRBD1 (6 bases). Germline assignment: CDR1 SNHLY and CDR2 FYNNEI. V lost 11 bases, J lost 0 bases, and 13 bases lay in between. The CDR3 consists of 14 residues. CDR3 nucleotides: TGTGCCGGGGGCCCCGGACCGAACACCGGGGAGCTGTTTTTT. Translation: CAGGPGPNTGELFF. Full variable domain (remainder filled in from reference TRBV2 and TRBJ2-2): EPEVTQTPSHQVTQMGQEVILRCVPISNHLYFYWYRQILGQKVEFLVSFYNNEISEKSEIFDDQFSVERPDGSNFTLKIRSTKLEDSAMYFCAGGPGPNTGELFFGEGSRLTVL.

The rearrangement joins TRBV5-1 to TRBJ2-1; D may be TRBD2 (6 bases). The CDR3 spans 13 residues. The V end lost 8 bases, the J end lost 6 bases, and 15 bases lay between the germline ends. Germline V gives CDR1 SGHRS, CDR2 YFSETQ. CDR3 region: CASFKAGRNEQFF. Written as DNA, the CDR3 is TGCGCCAGTTTCAAAGCGGGTCGCAATGAGCAGTTCTTC.

The chain combines TRBV11-2 with TRBJ1-6; D gene unclear. Trimming left V 1 base short and J 7 bases short, with 11 bases between. Germline CDR1 and CDR2: SGHAT and FQNNGV. CDR3 size: 15 residues. CDR3 nucleotides: TGTGCCAGCAGCTTAGTCTCAGCGGAAAATTCACCCCTCCACTTT. This encodes CASSLVSAENSPLHF.

The genes are TRBV28 and TRBJ2-7, with TRBD1 matching over 9 bases. This CDR3 is built from 15 residues. The V gene's germline CDR1 is MDHEN and CDR2 SYDVKM. V was pared by 6 bases and J by 3 bases, with 9 bases of the junction left unmatched. CDR3 DNA: TGTGCCAGCAGATCACAGGGGGCGGAGGACTACGAGCAGTACTTC. Protein: CASRSQGAEDYEQYF.

V and J are TRBV7-2 and TRBJ1-2; TRBD1 matches 7 bases. The germline gives CDR1 SGHTA, CDR2 FQGNSA. The length of the CDR3 is 15 residues. The trim removed 8 bases at V and 2 bases at J, leaving 11 bases unmatched. The DNA of the CDR3 is TGTGCCAGCGAGCCGATCCTGACAGGGAACTATGGCTACACCTTC. This gives the protein CASEPILTGNYGYTF. Filled out from reference TRBV7-2 and TRBJ1-2, the complete variable domain reads GAGVSQSPSNKVTEKGKDVELRCDPISGHTALYWYRQSLGQGLEFLIYFQGNSAPDKSGLPSDRFSAERTGGSVSTLTIQRTQQEDSAVYLCASEPILTGNYGYTFGSGTRLTVV.

J is TRBJ1-3 and V is TRBV5-1; no clear D gene. Germline V gene data show CDR1 as SGHRS and CDR2 as YFSETQ. The V end lost 1 base, the J end lost 0 bases, and 8 bases lay between the germline ends. The CDR3 contains 15 residues. The CDR3 sequence: CASSLPDNSGNTIYF. CDR3 in DNA: TGCGCCAGCAGCTTGCCAGATAACTCTGGAAACACCATATATTTT.

The gene calls are TRBV19 and TRBJ1-2; D gene unclear. V lost 7 bases, J lost 2 bases, and 14 bases lay in between. The CDR3 is 14 residues long. Per germline, CDR1 LNHDA and CDR2 SQIVND (reference sequence). CDR3 region: CASNGKGGNYGYTF. The DNA of the CDR3 is TGTGCCAGTAACGGCAAGGGAGGCAACTATGGCTACACCTTC.

The chain joins TRBV19 to TRBJ1-5, with D maybe TRBD1 (6 bases). Germline assignment: CDR1 LNHDA and CDR2 SQIVND (reference sequence). This CDR3 region has 13 residues. V was shortened by 6 bases and J by 7 bases, with 13 bases between the two germline ends. CDR3 sequence (DNA): TGTGCCAGTAGAACAGGGCCAGGGCAGCCCCAGCATTTT. Protein: CASRTGPGQPQHF.

The chain combines TRBV10-3 with TRBJ1-3; D is possibly TRBD1 (5 bases). Trimming left V 10 bases short and J 6 bases short, with 13 bases between. The CDR3 is 12 amino acids. The V gene's germline CDR1 is ENHRY and CDR2 SYGVKD. The CDR3 DNA reads TGTGCCACCCGGGGGGACGTAAACACCATATATTTT. It encodes CATRGDVNTIYF.

The gene calls are TRBV12-3 or TRBV12-4 and TRBJ2-5, with D maybe TRBD2 (5 bases). Trimming left V 3 bases short and J 4 bases short, with 9 bases between. This CDR3 has 13 amino acids. The CDR3 is CASSLGVLETQYF. In DNA, the CDR3 is TGTGCCAGCAGTTTGGGAGTTTTAGAGACCCAGTACTTC.

This sequence joins TRBV5-1 and TRBJ2-2; 10 bases fit TRBD1. The CDR3 is 16 residues long. Germline loops: CDR1 SGHRS, CDR2 YFSETQ. With 0 bases clipped from V and 4 bases from J, the junction kept 3 bases outside the gene matches. The CDR3 bases are TGCGCCAGCAGCTTGGCCGGGGACAGGGGCACCGGGGAGCTGTTTTTT. Translated, it gives CASSLAGDRGTGELFF.